This T cell receptor (beta chain) was observed in a study of breast tumors, draining lymph nodes, adjacent tissues. On this clonotype: Its antigen is undetermined.

Study results and limitations: Tumor repertoires ranked between lymph nodes and nontumor tissue in diversity, with V and J gene preferences. The data were judged consistent with most tumor T cells coming from lymph node and expanding in tumor. Compared with basal-like, luminal-like tumors shared significantly more repertoire with nontumor tissue.

Each CDR3 protein gets one entry after TCRdb re-called the multiplex PCR reads with MiXCR. Among 20,000 to 25,000 distinct CDR3 sequences listed, 50% to 75% were seen once. This clonotype was obtained from a female donor with breast cancer. Some clones in this sample may be carry-over from other donors' samples. Material for sequencing was tumor-adjacent breast tissue.

In nucleotides, the CDR3 is TGTGCCAGCTCGCCCTGGACTAGCGGGAGGGGGACAGATACGCAGTATTTT. Translation gives CASSPWTSGRGTDTQYF. The V and J genes are TRBV2 and TRBJ2-3; 15 bases map to TRBD2. Looked up from germline, CDR1 is SNHLY and CDR2 is FYNNEI. This CDR3 contains 17 residues. V trimming: 8 bases; J trimming: 3 bases; junction bases outside the gene matches: 9.